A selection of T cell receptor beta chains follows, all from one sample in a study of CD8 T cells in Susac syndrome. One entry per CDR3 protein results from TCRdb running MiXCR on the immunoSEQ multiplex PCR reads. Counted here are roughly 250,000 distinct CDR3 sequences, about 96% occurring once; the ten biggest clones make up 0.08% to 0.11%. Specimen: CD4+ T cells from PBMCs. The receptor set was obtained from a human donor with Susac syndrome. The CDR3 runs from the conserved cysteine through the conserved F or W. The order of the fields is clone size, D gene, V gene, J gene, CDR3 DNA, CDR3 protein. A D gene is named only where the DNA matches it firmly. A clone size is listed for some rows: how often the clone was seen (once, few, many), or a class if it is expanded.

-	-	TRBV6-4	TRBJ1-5	TGTGCCAGCAGTCGGGAATTTGGGCAGCCCCAGCATTTT	CASSREFGQPQHF
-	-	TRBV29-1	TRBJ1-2	TGCAGCGTTGGGGCGGGGGAAGGCTATGGCTACACCTTC	CSVGAGEGYGYTF
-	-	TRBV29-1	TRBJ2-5	TGCAGCGTCGAACTAGTTCTAGCGCGAGAGTACTTC	CSVELVLAREYF
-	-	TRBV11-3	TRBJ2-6	TGTGCCAGCAGCTTAGATAGGATCGGGTTCCCCTCTGGGGCCAACGTCCTGACTTTC	CASSLDRIGFPSGANVLTF
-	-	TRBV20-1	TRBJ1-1	TGCAGTGCTAGAGCCTGGGCAGGGGCGGGCACTGAAGCTTTCTTT	CSARAWAGAGTEAFF
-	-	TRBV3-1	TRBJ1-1	TGTGCCAGCAGCTCCGGGGGTGGCACTGAAGCTTTCTTT	CASSSGGGTEAFF
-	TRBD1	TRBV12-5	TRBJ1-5	TGTGCTAGTGGTTCCGACAGGGGGCAGCCCCAGCATTTT	CASGSDRGQPQHF
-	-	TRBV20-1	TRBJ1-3	TGCAGTGCTAGAGATCTGAAGGGGGGCACTGGAAACACCATATATTTT	CSARDLKGGTGNTIYF
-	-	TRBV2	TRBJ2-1	TGTGCCAGCGGTGGGGGCGATGAGCAGTTCTTC	CASGGGDEQFF
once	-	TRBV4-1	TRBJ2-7	TGCGCCAGCAGCCAAGAGCCTAGAACCTACGAGCAGTACTTC	CASSQEPRTYEQYF
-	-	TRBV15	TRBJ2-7	TGTGCCACCAGCAGCCCCCCCGGGAAAGGGTCCTACGAGCAGTACTTC	CATSSPPGKGSYEQYF
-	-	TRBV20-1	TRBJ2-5	TGCAGTGCTGTTACGGGGTCGGAGACCCAGTACTTC	CSAVTGSETQYF
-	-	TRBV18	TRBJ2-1	TGTGCCAGCTCACCCGGGGACAATGAGCAGTTCTTC	CASSPGDNEQFF
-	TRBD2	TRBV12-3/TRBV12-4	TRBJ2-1	TGTGCCAGCAGTCCCAGTAGCGGGAGGGCATACAATGAGCAGTTCTTC	CASSPSSGRAYNEQFF
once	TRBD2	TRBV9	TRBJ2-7	TGTGCCAGCAGCGCTACCGGAGCGGGAGGACTATACGAGCAGTACTTC	CASSATGAGGLYEQYF
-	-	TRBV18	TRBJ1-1	TGTGCCAGCTCACCCCAGACAAACACTGAAGCTTTCTTT	CASSPQTNTEAFF
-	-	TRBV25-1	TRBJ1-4	TGTGCCAGCAGCCTCAAGACAACTAATGAAAAACTGTTTTTT	CASSLKTTNEKLFF
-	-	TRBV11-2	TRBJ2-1	TGTGCCAGCAGCTTAGAGGGGAACCCCACCTACAATGAGCAGTTCTTC	CASSLEGNPTYNEQFF
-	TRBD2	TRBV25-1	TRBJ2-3	TGTGCCAGCAGTGAATCCACCGGACTAGCGGGAGGACGCGATACGCAGTATTTT	CASSESTGLAGGRDTQYF
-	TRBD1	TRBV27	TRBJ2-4	TGTGCCAGCAGTCCAATGACAGGGGGTCCTCAGTACTTC	CASSPMTGGPQYF
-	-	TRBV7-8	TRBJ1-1	TGTGCCAGCAGCACCAATCTATGGGGCACTGAAGCTTTCTTT	CASSTNLWGTEAFF
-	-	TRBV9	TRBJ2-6	TGTGCCAGCAGCGTCCCGACAGTCGCTGGGGCCAACGTCCTGACTTTC	CASSVPTVAGANVLTF
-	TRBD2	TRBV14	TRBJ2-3	TGTGCCAGCAGCCAACATACAGGCGGGAGACGGACAGATACGCAGTATTTT	CASSQHTGGRRTDTQYF
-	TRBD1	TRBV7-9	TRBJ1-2	TGTGCCAGCAGCCCAGAGGACAGGGAGGGCTACACCTTC	CASSPEDREGYTF
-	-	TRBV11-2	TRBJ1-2	TGTGCCAGCAGCTTAGGTGGTCGACGGCATGGCTACACCTTC	CASSLGGRRHGYTF